The next 22 T cell receptor beta chains were all read from a single sample in a study of human T cells and chemical hapten exposure. Documented time point: patch test 1, 2 weeks after DPC sensitization. Treatment described: therapeutic diphenylcyclopropenone sensitization with weekly scalp DPC. TCRdb re-called the RACE reads with MiXCR, one entry per CDR3 protein. Among fewer than 200,000 distinct CDR3 sequences listed, 20% to 25% were seen once. This sample comprised whole blood, obtained in connection with sensitization to the hapten diphenylcyclopropenone (DPC). These receptors were collected from a woman aged 50 to 65 with alopecia areata. Some clones in this sample may be carry-over from other donors' samples.

The chain joins TRBV20-1 to TRBJ1-1; TRBD1 aligns across 11 bases. Per germline, CDR1 DFQATT and CDR2 SNEGSKA (reference sequence). There are 18 residues in the CDR3. The J segment lost 5 bases and the V segment lost 1 base, leaving 15 bases of the junction unmatched. The CDR3 nucleotides are TGCAGTGCTAGAGCTAGGAAGAGGGACAGGGGGTTGTGGACTGAAGCTTTCTTT. As protein: CSARARKRDRGLWTEAFF.

This clonotype was counted a few times. The V and J genes are TRBV7-9 and TRBJ2-2; D is ambiguous. V shed 5 bases and J shed 1 base, with 14 bases lying between them. This CDR3 region has 16 residues. The V gene's germline CDR1 is SEHNR and CDR2 FQNEAQ (reference sequence). CDR3 nucleotides: TGTGCCAGCAGCAAAGGTGGTCTATTGAACACCGGGGAGCTGTTTTTT. It codes for CASSKGGLLNTGELFF. Full variable domain (outside the CDR3, taken from reference TRBV7-9 and TRBJ2-2): DTGVSQNPRHKITKRGQNVTFRCDPISEHNRLYWYRQTLGQGPEFLTYFQNEAQLEKSRLLSDRFSAERPKGSFSTLEIQRTEQGDSAMYLCASSKGGLLNTGELFFGEGSRLTVL.

This clonotype was seen a handful of times. This chain uses TRBV20-1 with TRBJ2-3, with 15 bases lining up with TRBD2. V gave up 3 bases and J gave up 5 bases; unmatched junction bases: 3. Germline CDR1 DFQATT, CDR2 SNEGSKA (reference sequence). This CDR3 spans 15 amino acids. In DNA form, the CDR3 reads TGCAGTGCTAGCGGACTAGCGGGAGGGCAAGATACGCAGTATTTT. Protein product: CSASGLAGGQDTQYF.

The DNA for the CDR3 is TGCAGCGTTGCCAGGGATTTTAACACTGAAGCTTTCTTT. Encoded protein: CSVARDFNTEAFF. The chain recombines TRBV29-1 with TRBJ1-1, with TRBD1 as a possible D gene (5 bases). The germline gives CDR1 SQVTM, CDR2 ANQGSEA. Deletions cut 4 bases from V and 2 bases from J, with 11 bases between. The CDR3 sequence is 13 residues long.

This clonotype was counted between two and nine times. The chain has TRBV7-8 and TRBJ2-1; TRBD2 matches 7 bases. V lost 5 bases, J lost 3 bases, and 10 bases stayed unmatched. The V gene's germline CDR1 is SGHVS and CDR2 FQNEAQ. This CDR3 contains 16 residues. The CDR3 bases are TGTGCCAGCAGCCCCGAGGCTAGCGGTAACTACAATGAGCAGTTCTTC. Encoded protein: CASSPEASGNYNEQFF.

This clonotype was seen ten or more times. This chain connects TRBV20-1 to TRBJ1-2; 12 bases align to TRBD1. Germline assignment: CDR1 DFQATT and CDR2 SNEGSKA (reference sequence). This CDR3 comprises 18 residues. V trimming: 2 bases; J trimming: 0 bases; junction bases outside the gene matches: 10. The CDR3 region is CSARQRDRGLAANYGYTF. The DNA for the CDR3 is TGCAGTGCTAGACAGCGGGACAGGGGGCTGGCAGCTAACTATGGCTACACCTTC.

J is TRBJ2-3 and V is TRBV5-1, with a tentative D call TRBD1 (6 bases). CDR3 length: 15 residues. Between the trimmed V and J ends, which lost 0 bases and 2 bases, there was a span of 10 bases. The germline CDR1 and CDR2 sequences are SGHRS and YFSETQ. The CDR3 region is CASSLDRADTDTQYF. DNA of the CDR3: TGCGCCAGCAGCTTGGACAGGGCCGACACAGATACGCAGTATTTT.

This clonotype was seen a single time. The rearrangement links TRBV7-9 to TRBJ2-7, with 7 bases aligning to TRBD1. The CDR3 spans 14 residues. From germline, CDR1 is SEHNR and CDR2 FQNEAQ (reference sequence). V was clipped by 5 bases and J by 2 bases; unmatched bases: 6. The CDR3 DNA is TGTGCCAGCAGCACCCCGGGACAGCCCTACGAGCAGTACTTC. Protein: CASSTPGQPYEQYF.

CDR3 loop: CASSATGITTDTQYF. CDR3 DNA: TGTGCCAGCAGCGCTACAGGGATAACCACAGATACGCAGTATTTT. The chain employs TRBV9 and TRBJ2-3; D is perhaps TRBD1 (6 bases). Germline V lookup: CDR1 SGDLS, CDR2 YYNGEE. The ends were cut back, 3 bases at V and 2 bases at J, with 13 bases in the middle. The length of the CDR3 is 15 residues.

This clonotype was detected ten times or more. The rearrangement uses TRBV21-1 and TRBJ2-7; TRBD1, as called in the table, went unchecked against the DNA. TRBV21-1 is designated a pseudogene. The CDR3 is 15 amino acids. The CDR3 DNA sequence: TGTGCCAGCAGCAAACTGTCGGAGAGCTCCTACGAGCAGTACTTC. Translating it yields CASSKLSESSYEQYF.

This clonotype was counted ten times or more. J is TRBJ1-1 and V is TRBV5-4; weak D call: TRBD1 (5 bases). V dropped 4 bases and J dropped 0 bases, with 10 bases sitting between them. The germline gives CDR1 SGHNT, CDR2 YYREEE (reference sequence). This CDR3 comprises 14 residues. In DNA, the CDR3 is TGTGCCAGCAGCCCCCAGACAGTGAACACTGAAGCTTTCTTT. Translated: CASSPQTVNTEAFF.

This chain uses TRBV28 with TRBJ2-7; TRBD1 matches 10 bases. The V gene's germline CDR1 is MDHEN and CDR2 SYDVKM. This CDR3 is built from 16 residues. V dropped 5 bases and J dropped 2; count of bases not matched to a gene: 9. CDR3 residues: CASSTPSGTGAYEQYF. In DNA, the CDR3 is TGTGCCAGCAGTACCCCTTCCGGGACAGGGGCCTACGAGCAGTACTTC.

This clonotype was detected a few times. The chain links TRBV7-6 to TRBJ2-5; 8 bases fit TRBD1. The CDR3 is 18 residues long. V shed 2 bases, J shed 2 bases, and the junction held 13 bases outside the gene matches. Germline CDR1 and CDR2: SGHVS and FNYEAQ. CDR3 coding DNA: TGTGCCAGCAGCTTAAAACCCCCGGACAGGGTAAAACAAGAGACCCAGTACTTC. Translated: CASSLKPPDRVKQETQYF.

This clonotype was seen more than once but under ten times. This sequence joins TRBV20-1 and TRBJ2-3, with TRBD2 matching 11 bases. Germline V gene lookup returns CDR1 DFQATT and CDR2 SNEGSKA (reference sequence). The V segment lost 6 bases and the J segment 0 bases; nucleotides outside the gene matches: 8. The CDR3 runs to 16 residues. The chain's CDR3 is CSALIRLAGSTDTQYF. CDR3 nucleotides: TGCAGTGCCCTTATCCGACTAGCGGGAAGCACAGATACGCAGTATTTT.

This rearrangement joins TRBV5-1 to TRBJ1-4; D unresolved. CDR1 and CDR2 from the germline V gene are SGHRS and YFSETQ. With 0 bases removed from V and 3 bases from J, the gap between germline ends came to 6 bases. The CDR3 is 14 amino acids. CDR3 coding DNA: TGCGCCAGCAGCTTGGAGGCAGCTAATGAAAAACTGTTTTTT. It translates to CASSLEAANEKLFF. Full variable domain (missing parts from reference TRBV5-1 and TRBJ1-4): KAGVTQTPRYLIKTRGQQVTLSCSPISGHRSVSWYQQTPGQGLQFLFEYFSETQRNKGNFPGRFSGRQFSNSRSEMNVSTLELGDSALYLCASSLEAANEKLFFGSGTQLSVL.

There are a few counts of this clonotype. The chain employs TRBV6-5 and TRBJ2-6; D is unclear. V was shortened by 5 bases and J by 0 bases, with 8 bases between the two germline ends. The CDR3 totals 15 residues. Germline values: CDR1 MNHEY, CDR2 SVGAGI. CDR3 bases: TGTGCCAGCAGTACCGCCCACTCTGGGGCCAACGTCCTGACTTTC. Translated: CASSTAHSGANVLTF.

This clonotype was detected ten times or more. The chain combines TRBV3-1 with TRBJ1-2; maybe TRBD1 (5 bases). The CDR3 sequence is 15 residues long. Germline values: CDR1 LGHDT, CDR2 YNNKEL (reference sequence). V was cut by 4 bases and J by 5 bases, with 17 bases left in between. CDR3 amino acids: CASSLQRQSAYGYTF. In DNA, the CDR3 is TGTGCCAGCAGCCTCCAGCGACAGTCCGCTTATGGCTACACCTTC.

The rearrangement uses TRBV9 and TRBJ2-4; 7 bases are shared with TRBD2. Germline values: CDR1 SGDLS, CDR2 YYNGEE. Trimming removed 0 bases from V and 2 bases from J; junction bases left unmatched: 11. The CDR3 runs 18 residues. The CDR3: CASSVAPSGPRTKNIQYF. The CDR3 bases are TGTGCCAGCAGCGTAGCTCCTAGCGGCCCGAGGACCAAAAACATTCAGTACTTC.

The rearrangement links TRBV29-1 to TRBJ1-1; D remains unclear. There are 13 residues in the CDR3. Germline CDR1 is SQVTM and CDR2 is ANQGSEA. V was pared by 5 bases and J by 0 bases, with 10 bases between. CDR3 region: CSVTRGMNTEAFF. The CDR3 bases are TGCAGCGTTACGAGAGGGATGAACACTGAAGCTTTCTTT.

The CDR3 sequence: CASSLRLAGGGGEQFF. The DNA for the CDR3 is TGTGCCAGCAGTTTGCGACTAGCGGGAGGAGGCGGTGAGCAGTTCTTC. The V and J genes are TRBV6-2 or TRBV6-3 and TRBJ2-1, with TRBD2 matching 13 bases. The V and J ends lost 4 bases and 9 bases, in that order; junction bases with no gene match: 9. The length of the CDR3 is 16 residues. Germline V gene lookup returns CDR1 MNHEY and CDR2 SVGEGT.

This clonotype was observed a handful of times. The V call is TRBV29-1, the J call TRBJ1-1; tentative D call: TRBD1 (5 bases). Looked up from germline, CDR1 is SQVTM and CDR2 is ANQGSEA. With 4 bases removed from V and 2 bases from J, the gap between germline ends came to 11 bases. The CDR3 covers 13 residues. The CDR3 reads CSVGGVLNTEAFF. As DNA, the CDR3 is TGCAGCGTTGGAGGGGTTCTTAACACTGAAGCTTTCTTT.

In nucleotides, the CDR3 is TGTGCCAGCAGCCTATCCGGGACACTTAGCAATCAGCCCCAGCATTTT. It codes for CASSLSGTLSNQPQHF. The chain uses TRBV12-3 or TRBV12-4 and TRBJ1-5; D possibly corresponds to TRBD1 (6 bases). V was trimmed by 6 bases and J by 0 bases, leaving 15 bases between them. This CDR3 is built from 16 residues.